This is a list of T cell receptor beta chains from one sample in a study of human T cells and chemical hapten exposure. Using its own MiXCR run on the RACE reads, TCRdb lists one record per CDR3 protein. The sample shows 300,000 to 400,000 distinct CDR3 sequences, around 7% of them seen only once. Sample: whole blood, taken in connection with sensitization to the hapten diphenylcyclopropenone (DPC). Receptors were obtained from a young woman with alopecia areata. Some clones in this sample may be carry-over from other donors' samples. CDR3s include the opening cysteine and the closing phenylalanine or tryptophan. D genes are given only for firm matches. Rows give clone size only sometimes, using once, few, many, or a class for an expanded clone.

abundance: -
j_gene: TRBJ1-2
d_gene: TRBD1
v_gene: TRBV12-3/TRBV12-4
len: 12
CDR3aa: CASSTGGRGYTF
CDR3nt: TGTGCCAGCAGCACAGGGGGCAGGGGCTACACCTTC

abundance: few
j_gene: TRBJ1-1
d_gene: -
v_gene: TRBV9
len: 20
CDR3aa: CASSVPQHHQDHDGNTEAFF
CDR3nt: TGTGCCAGCAGCGTACCCCAACACCACCAAGACCATGACGGCAACACTGAAGCTTTCTTT

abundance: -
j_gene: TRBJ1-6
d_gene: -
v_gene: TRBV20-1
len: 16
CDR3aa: CSAREGERSYNSPLHF
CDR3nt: TGCAGTGCTAGAGAGGGAGAGCGCTCCTATAATTCACCCCTCCACTTT

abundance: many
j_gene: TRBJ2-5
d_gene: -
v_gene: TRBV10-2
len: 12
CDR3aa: CASSDFRETQYF
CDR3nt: TGCGCCAGCAGTGACTTTCGAGAGACCCAGTACTTC

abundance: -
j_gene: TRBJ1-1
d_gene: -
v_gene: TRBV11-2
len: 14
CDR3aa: CASSLLGPDTEAFF
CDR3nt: TGTGCCAGCAGCCTACTTGGACCCGACACTGAAGCTTTCTTT

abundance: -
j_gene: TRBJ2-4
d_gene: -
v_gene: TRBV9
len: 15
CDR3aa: CASSSNGQGGNIQYF
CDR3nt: TGTGCCAGCAGCTCCAACGGGCAGGGCGGAAACATTCAGTACTTC

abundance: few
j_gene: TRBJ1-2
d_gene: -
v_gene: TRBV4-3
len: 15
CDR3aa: CASSQDIQDGYGYTF
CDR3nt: TGCGCCAGCAGCCAAGATATCCAGGACGGCTATGGCTACACCTTC

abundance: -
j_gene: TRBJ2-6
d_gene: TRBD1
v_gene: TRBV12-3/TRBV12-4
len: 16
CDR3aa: CASTPRGQSGANVLTF
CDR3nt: TGTGCCAGCACCCCCAGGGGGCAGTCTGGTGCCAACGTCCTGACTTTC

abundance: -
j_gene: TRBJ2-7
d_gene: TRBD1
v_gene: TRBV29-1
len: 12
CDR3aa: CSVETGVYEQYF
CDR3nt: TGCAGCGTTGAGACAGGGGTTTACGAGCAGTACTTC

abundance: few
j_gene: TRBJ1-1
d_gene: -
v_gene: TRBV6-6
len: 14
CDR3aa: CASSRVAGSTEAFF
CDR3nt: TGTGCCAGCAGCCGCGTAGCGGGGAGCACTGAAGCTTTCTTT

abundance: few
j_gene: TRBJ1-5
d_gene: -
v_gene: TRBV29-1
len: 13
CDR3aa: CSVEVGEGQPQHF
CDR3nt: TGCAGCGTTGAAGTGGGGGAAGGGCAGCCCCAGCATTTT

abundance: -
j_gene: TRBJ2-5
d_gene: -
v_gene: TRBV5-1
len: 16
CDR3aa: CASSLANSAPQETQYF
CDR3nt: TGCGCCAGCAGCTTGGCCAATTCGGCGCCTCAAGAGACCCAGTACTTC

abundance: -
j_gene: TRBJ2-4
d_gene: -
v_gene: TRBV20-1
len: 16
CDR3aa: CSAEDPTWGAKNIQYF
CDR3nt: TGCAGTGCCGAAGACCCGACGTGGGGCGCCAAAAACATTCAGTACTTC

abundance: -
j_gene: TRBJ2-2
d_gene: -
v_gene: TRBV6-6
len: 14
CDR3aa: CASSYGQRTGELFF
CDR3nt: TGTGCCAGCAGTTATGGGCAGAGGACCGGGGAGCTGTTTTTT

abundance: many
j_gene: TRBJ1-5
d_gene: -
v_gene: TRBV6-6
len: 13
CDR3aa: CASSYQNNQPQHF
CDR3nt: TGTGCCAGCAGTTACCAAAACAATCAGCCCCAGCATTTT

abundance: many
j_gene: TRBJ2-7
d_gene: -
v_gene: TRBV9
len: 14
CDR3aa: CASSVGGEHYEQYF
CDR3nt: TGTGCCAGCAGCGTAGGGGGTGAGCACTACGAGCAGTACTTC

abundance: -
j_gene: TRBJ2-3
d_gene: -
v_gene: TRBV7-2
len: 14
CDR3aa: CASSPGGGADTQYF
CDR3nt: TGTGCCAGCAGCCCTGGAGGGGGCGCAGATACGCAGTATTTT

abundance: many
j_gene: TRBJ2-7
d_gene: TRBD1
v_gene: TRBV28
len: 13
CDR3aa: CASSLGQASEQYF
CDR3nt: TGTGCCAGCAGTTTAGGACAGGCAAGCGAGCAGTACTTC

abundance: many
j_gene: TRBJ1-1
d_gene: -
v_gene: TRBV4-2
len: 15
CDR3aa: CASSPDSTVNTEAFF
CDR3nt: TGTGCCAGCAGCCCAGATTCCACAGTGAACACTGAAGCTTTCTTT

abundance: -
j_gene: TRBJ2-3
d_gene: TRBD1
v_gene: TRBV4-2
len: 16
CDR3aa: CASSQDWGQEGDTQYF
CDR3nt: TGTGCCAGCAGCCAAGATTGGGGACAGGAAGGAGATACGCAGTATTTT

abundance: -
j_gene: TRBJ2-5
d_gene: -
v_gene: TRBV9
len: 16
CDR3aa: CASSVSDRRVSETQYF
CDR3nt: TGTGCCAGCAGCGTCTCCGACAGACGGGTTTCAGAGACCCAGTACTTC

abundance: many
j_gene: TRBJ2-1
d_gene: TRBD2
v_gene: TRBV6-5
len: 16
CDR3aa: CASSYSTSGGYNEQFF
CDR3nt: TGTGCCAGCAGTTACTCCACTAGCGGGGGTTACAATGAGCAGTTCTTC

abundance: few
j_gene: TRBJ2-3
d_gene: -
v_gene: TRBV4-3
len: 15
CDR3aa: CASSQDRNPPDTQYF
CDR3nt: TGCGCCAGCAGCCAAGATCGGAACCCCCCAGATACGCAGTATTTT

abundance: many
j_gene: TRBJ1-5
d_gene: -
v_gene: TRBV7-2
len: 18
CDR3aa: CASSLEVNGRTSNQPQHF
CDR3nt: TGTGCCAGCAGCTTAGAGGTCAACGGGAGAACTAGCAATCAGCCCCAGCATTTT

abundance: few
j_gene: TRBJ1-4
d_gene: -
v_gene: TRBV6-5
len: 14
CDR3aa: CASGRGAGNEKLFF
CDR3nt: TGTGCCAGCGGGCGGGGCGCGGGTAATGAAAAACTGTTTTTT

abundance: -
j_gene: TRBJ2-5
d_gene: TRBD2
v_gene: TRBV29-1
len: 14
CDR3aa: CSVAPAGGRETQYF
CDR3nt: TGCAGCGTCGCCCCCGCGGGGGGGCGGGAGACCCAGTACTTC

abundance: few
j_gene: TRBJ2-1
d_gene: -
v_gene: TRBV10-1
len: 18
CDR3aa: CALKGVSHHHNSYNEQFF
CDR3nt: TGCGCCTTAAAGGGGGTGTCCCACCACCACAACTCCTACAATGAGCAGTTCTTC

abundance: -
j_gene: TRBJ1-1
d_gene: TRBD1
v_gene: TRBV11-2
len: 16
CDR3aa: CASSSIDRGYNTEAFF
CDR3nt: TGTGCCAGCAGCTCAATCGACAGGGGCTACAACACTGAAGCTTTCTTT

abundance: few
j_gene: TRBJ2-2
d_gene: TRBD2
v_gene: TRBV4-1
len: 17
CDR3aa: CASSPRTSGGATGELFF
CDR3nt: TGCGCCAGCAGCCCGCGGACTAGCGGGGGGGCGACCGGGGAGCTGTTTTTT

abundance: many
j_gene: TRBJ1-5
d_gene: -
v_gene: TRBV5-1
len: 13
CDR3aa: CASSLGASQPQHF
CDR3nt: TGCGCCAGCAGCTTAGGGGCCAGTCAGCCCCAGCATTTT

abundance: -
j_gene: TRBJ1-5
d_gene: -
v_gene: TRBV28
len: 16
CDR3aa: CASSLTGSPSNQPQHF
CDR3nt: TGTGCCAGCAGCCTAACAGGGTCCCCAAGCAATCAGCCCCAGCATTTT

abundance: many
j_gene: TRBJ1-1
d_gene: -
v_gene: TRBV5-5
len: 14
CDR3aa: CASSFSSVNTEAFF
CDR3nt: TGTGCCAGCAGCTTCAGCTCTGTGAACACTGAAGCTTTCTTT

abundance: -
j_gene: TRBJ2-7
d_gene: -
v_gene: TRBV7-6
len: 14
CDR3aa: CASSLEETGGEQYF
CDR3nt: TGTGCCAGCAGCTTAGAAGAGACCGGGGGCGAGCAGTACTTC

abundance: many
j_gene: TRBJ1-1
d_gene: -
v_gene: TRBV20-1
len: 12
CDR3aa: CSAREGGQLAFF
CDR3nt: TGCAGTGCTAGAGAGGGAGGACAGCTGGCTTTCTTT

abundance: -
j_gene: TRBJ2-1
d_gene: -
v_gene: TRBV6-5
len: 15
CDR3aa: CATNTIHSSYNEQFF
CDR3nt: TGTGCCACCAATACTATCCACAGCTCCTACAATGAGCAGTTCTTC

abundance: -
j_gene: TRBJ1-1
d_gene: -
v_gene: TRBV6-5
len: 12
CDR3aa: CASSRDNTEAFF
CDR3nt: TGTGCCAGCAGCCGCGACAACACTGAAGCTTTCTTT

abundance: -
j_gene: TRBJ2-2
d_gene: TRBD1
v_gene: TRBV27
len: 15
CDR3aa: CASSVTGGNTGELFF
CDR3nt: TGTGCCAGCAGTGTGACAGGGGGCAACACCGGGGAGCTGTTTTTT

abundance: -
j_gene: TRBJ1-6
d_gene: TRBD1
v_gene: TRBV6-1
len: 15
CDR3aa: CASSPTGVGGSPLHF
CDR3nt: TGTGCCAGCAGCCCGACAGGGGTTGGGGGATCACCCCTCCACTTT

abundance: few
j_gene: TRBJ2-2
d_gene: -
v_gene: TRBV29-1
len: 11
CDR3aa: CSVLGTGELFF
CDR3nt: TGCAGCGTTCTGGGGACCGGGGAGCTGTTTTTT

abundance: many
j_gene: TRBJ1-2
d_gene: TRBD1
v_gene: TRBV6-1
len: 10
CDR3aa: CASYRGGYTF
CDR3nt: TGTGCCAGCTACAGGGGCGGCTACACCTTC

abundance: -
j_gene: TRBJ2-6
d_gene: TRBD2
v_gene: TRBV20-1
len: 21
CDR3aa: CSALSQWRGALLGSGANVLTF
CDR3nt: TGCAGTGCCCTCTCCCAATGGCGGGGGGCCCTTTTGGGCTCTGGGGCCAACGTCCTGACTTTC

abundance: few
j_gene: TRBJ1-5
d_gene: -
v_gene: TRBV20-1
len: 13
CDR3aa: CSATTQGNQPQHF
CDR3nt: TGCAGTGCTACGACTCAGGGGAATCAGCCCCAGCATTTT

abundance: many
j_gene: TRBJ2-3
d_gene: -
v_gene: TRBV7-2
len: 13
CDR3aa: CASSLGLQDTQYF
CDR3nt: TGTGCCAGCAGCTTAGGTTTGCAAGATACGCAGTATTTT

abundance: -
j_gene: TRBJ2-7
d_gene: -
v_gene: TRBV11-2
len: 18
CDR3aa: CASSPPSLFLTVSYEQYF
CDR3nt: TGTGCCAGCAGCCCACCCAGTTTGTTCCTTACCGTCTCCTACGAGCAGTACTTC

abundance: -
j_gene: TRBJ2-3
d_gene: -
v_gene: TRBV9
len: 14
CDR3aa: CASTSHGATDTQYF
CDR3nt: TGTGCCAGCACCTCGCATGGGGCCACAGATACGCAGTATTTT

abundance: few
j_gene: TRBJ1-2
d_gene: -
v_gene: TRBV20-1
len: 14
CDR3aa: CSASLTQGEYGYTF
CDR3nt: TGCAGTGCTAGTTTAACACAGGGAGAGTATGGCTACACCTTC

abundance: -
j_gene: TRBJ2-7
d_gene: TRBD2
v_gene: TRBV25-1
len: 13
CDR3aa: CASASGGSYEQYF
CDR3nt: TGTGCCAGCGCGAGCGGGGGGAGCTACGAGCAGTACTTC

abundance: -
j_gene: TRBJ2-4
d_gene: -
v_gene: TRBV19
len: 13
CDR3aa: CASSIIPRNIQYF
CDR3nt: TGTGCCAGTAGTATCATTCCCAGAAACATTCAGTACTTC